A selection of T cell receptor beta chains follows, all from one sample in a study of T cell repertoires in aging, cancer and after chemotherapy. TCRdb fed the multiplex PCR reads into MiXCR, producing one record per CDR3 protein. This table holds more than 7,000 distinct CDR3 sequences, around 32% found once. Material: blood. The receptor source for this set is a human donor in good health. Both conserved end residues are trimmed from each CDR3. The order of the fields is clone size, V gene, J gene, D gene, CDR3 protein. D genes are given only for firm matches. Not every row has a clone size; where given, it reads once, few, many or a size class.

>-|TRBV11-3|TRBJ2-1|-
ASSLLSGAAGGEQF
>-|TRBV7-6|TRBJ2-3|TRBD1
ASSLVVSQGAYSSSTDTQY
>few|TRBV6-6|TRBJ1-2|-
ASSDPGRSGYGYT
>-|TRBV6-4|TRBJ2-1|-
ASSRSSSYNEQF
>-|TRBV4-2|TRBJ1-1|-
ASSQDRTGGTEAF
>few|TRBV19|TRBJ2-7|-
ASSKDSFYEQY
>-|TRBV20-1|TRBJ1-5|-
SAGGANRAVQPQH
>once|TRBV28|TRBJ1-6|-
AILRSYNSPLH
>-|TRBV20-1|TRBJ1-1|TRBD1
SARTLQGRKRDTEAF
>-|TRBV19|TRBJ2-1|TRBD2
ASTAGEAATYNEQF
>few|TRBV19|TRBJ2-5|-
ASSIDLRGQETQY
>few|TRBV27|TRBJ2-1|TRBD2
ASSFISGRLTGQF
>-|TRBV12-3/TRBV12-4|TRBJ2-1|-
ASSLAISGTYNEQF
>-|TRBV30|TRBJ2-2|TRBD2
ASSGRNTGELF
>-|TRBV7-2|TRBJ2-1|TRBD2
ASSLRREGYNEQF
>medium-sized|TRBV6-5|TRBJ1-6|-
ASSYGGSPLH
>-|TRBV18|TRBJ2-7|TRBD2
ASSPQGSPGGAYEQY
>-|TRBV24-1|TRBJ2-1|TRBD1
ATSDIGQGATEQF
>-|TRBV20-1|TRBJ2-3|TRBD2
SARRASGATDTQY
>few|TRBV20-1|TRBJ1-5|-
SAREGTAYQPQH
>-|TRBV12-3/TRBV12-4|TRBJ2-1|-
ASSPHGESYNEQF
>-|TRBV11-2|TRBJ1-6|-
ASSLELRSPLH
>-|TRBV12-3/TRBV12-4|TRBJ1-3|-
ASSYGLWERNTIY
>-|TRBV28|TRBJ2-1|-
ASSSNRVSNEQF
>few|TRBV6-5|TRBJ2-1|-
ASQDPGVYNEQF
>-|TRBV5-1|TRBJ1-5|-
ASSLGQSGNQPQH
>few|TRBV20-1|TRBJ2-7|-
SARLDYEQY
>-|TRBV5-1|TRBJ2-5|-
ASSFLQETQY
>-|TRBV7-2|-|-
ASSQGGAGETQY
>-|TRBV7-2|TRBJ2-7|TRBD1
ASSLVRQGAREQY
>-|TRBV5-4|TRBJ1-1|TRBD1
ASSQVTGAAF
>-|TRBV4-1|TRBJ2-1|TRBD2
ASSPGGGKEQF
>-|TRBV5-4|TRBJ2-5|TRBD2
ASRRTSGSQETQY
>-|TRBV6-1|TRBJ1-2|TRBD1
ASATGFNYGYT
>-|TRBV7-8|TRBJ2-5|TRBD2
ASSLERGGRETQY
>few|TRBV7-2|TRBJ2-7|-
ASSLGSGVAYEQY
>few|TRBV12-3/TRBV12-4|TRBJ1-5|-
ASSRGGHSNQPQH
>few|TRBV27|TRBJ2-7|-
ASATVIYEQY
>-|TRBV7-9|TRBJ2-7|TRBD2
ASSFYRTSGRNEQY
>few|TRBV20-1|TRBJ1-1|-
SARVAGMGTEAF
>-|TRBV18|TRBJ2-5|-
ASSGIRNAQETQY
>few|TRBV20-1|TRBJ2-1|-
SAARDTGYGEQF
>few|TRBV6-5|TRBJ2-1|TRBD2
ASSYGSASGYDEQF